This T cell receptor beta chain is from a study of CD8 T cells in Susac syndrome. V was pared by 5 bases and J by 1 base, with 4 bases of the junction left unmatched. The germline CDR1 and CDR2 sequences are MNHEY and SMNVEV (reference sequence). The CDR3 extends over 17 amino acids. A quantity of roughly 0.5 to 1 ug RNA underwent reverse transcription using random hexamers. TCRdb ran MiXCR on the immunoSEQ multiplex PCR reads and lists one entry per CDR3 protein. The data hold about 120,000 distinct CDR3 sequences, with roughly 94% observed a single time. Source material: CD4+ T cells from PBMCs. This TCR came from a human donor in good health. The chain joins TRBV27 to TRBJ2-1; TRBD2 matches 14 bases. CDR3 in amino acids: CASSPRLAGGSYNEQFF. The CDR3 DNA reads as TGTGCCAGCAGTCCCCGACTAGCGGGAGGGTCCTACAATGAGCAGTTCTTC.